Shown below are 8 T cell receptor beta chains from a single sample sequenced in a study of CD8 T cells in ankylosing spondylitis. Via MiXCR, TCRdb re-called the 5' RACE reads, giving one row per CDR3 protein. The table shows 150,000 to 200,000 distinct CDR3 sequences, with approximately 10% occurring only once. What was sequenced was blood, either unsorted or a sorted T cell fraction (not recorded which). These receptors all come from a male donor with ankylosing spondylitis or in good health (not recorded which).

V is TRBV6-2 or TRBV6-3 and J is TRBJ2-7, with unresolved D. The CDR3 has 12 amino acids. V was shortened by 2 bases and J by 7 bases, with 9 bases between the two germline ends. Looked up from germline, CDR1 is MNHEY and CDR2 is SVGEGT. The CDR3 DNA reads TGTGCCAGCAGTTACGAGCTTGGGGAGCAGTACTTC. This sequence encodes CASSYELGEQYF.

This clonotype showed up many times. V usage is TRBV29-1 and J usage is TRBJ2-7; a weak D match, TRBD2 (5 bases). The CDR3 has 16 amino acids. Germline values: CDR1 SQVTM, CDR2 ANQGSEA. V was shortened by 6 bases and J by 0 bases, with 21 bases between the two germline ends. This CDR3 reads CSVRKPSGPNSYEQYF. In nucleotides, the CDR3 is TGCAGCGTCCGGAAGCCAAGCGGACCGAACTCCTACGAGCAGTACTTC.

This clonotype was picked up many times. V gene TRBV5-1 combines with J gene TRBJ2-7; 9 positions match TRBD1. This CDR3 region has 14 residues. J was trimmed by 4 bases and V by 4 bases; bases with no gene match: 6. Germline CDR1 SGHRS, CDR2 YFSETQ. The CDR3 coding sequence is TGCGCCAGCAGCCCAGGACAGGGGCGATACGAGCAGTACTTC. This sequence encodes CASSPGQGRYEQYF.

This clonotype was counted many times. The chain couples TRBV10-2 to TRBJ2-5; D may be TRBD1 or TRBD2 (5 bases each). Trimming removed 10 bases from V and 9 bases from J, with 21 bases in between. The germline V gene encodes CDR1 WSHSY and CDR2 SAAADI. The CDR3 runs 13 residues. The CDR3 sequence is CATRAGTKPPQYF. CDR3 DNA: TGCGCCACCCGAGCCGGGACCAAACCTCCCCAGTACTTC.

This CDR3 is CASSVGLGAGETQYF. CDR3 in DNA: TGTGCCAGCAGCGTAGGTCTCGGGGCCGGAGAGACCCAGTACTTC. The chain combines TRBV9 with TRBJ2-5; D might be TRBD1 or TRBD2, each matching 5 bases. With 0 bases removed from V and 4 bases from J, the gap between germline ends came to 13 bases. This CDR3 region has 15 residues. CDR1 SGDLS and CDR2 YYNGEE come from the germline V gene. Full variable domain (rest looked up from reference TRBV9 and TRBJ2-5): DSGVTQTPKHLITATGQRVTLRCSPRSGDLSVYWYQQSLDQGLQFLIQYYNGEERAKGNILERFSAQQFPDLHSELNLSSLELGDSALYFCASSVGLGAGETQYFGPGTRLLVL.

This clonotype was detected many times. V gene TRBV12-3 or TRBV12-4 combines with J gene TRBJ1-4, with 7 bases lining up with TRBD1. The ends lost 7 bases at V and 5 bases at J; junction bases unmatched: 7. This CDR3 has 14 residues. CDR3 protein: CASKEGTENEKLFF. CDR3 nucleotide sequence: TGTGCCAGCAAAGAAGGGACAGAAAATGAAAAACTGTTTTTT.

This clonotype has a count of ten or more. V is TRBV28 and J is TRBJ2-1; possibly TRBD2 for D (6 bases). The V end lost 7 bases, the J end lost 7 bases, and 23 bases lay between the germline ends. Per the germline V gene, CDR1 is MDHEN and CDR2 is SYDVKM. CDR3 length equals 16 residues. The DNA for the CDR3 is TGTGCCAGCACTTCCCTGGAGGGTCTTACCACTAATGAGCAGTTCTTC. This sequence encodes CASTSLEGLTTNEQFF.

This clonotype was observed many times. The chain recombines TRBV12-3 or TRBV12-4 with TRBJ2-2; D ambiguous. CDR3 length: 17 amino acids. Trimming pared 1 base from V and 3 bases from J, leaving 15 bases between. CDR3 residues: CASSLGPWRSDTGELFF. DNA for the CDR3: TGTGCCAGCAGTTTAGGGCCATGGCGGTCGGACACCGGGGAGCTGTTTTTT.